These 21 T cell receptor beta chains were all obtained from the same sample, sequenced in a study of CD8 T cells in ankylosing spondylitis (dated by TCRdb to the late 2010s). Receptor libraries were prepared by 5' RACE. The listed sequencing device is Illumina HiSeq 2500. TCRdb itself trimmed the public reads at Q25 with fastp, ran MiXCR and retained productive beta chains. Rows with a matching CDR3 protein are joined into one entry that keeps the most common DNA and genes. Here the sample has under 150,000 distinct CDR3 sequences; roughly 8.3% occur a single time. The leading ten clones occupy approximately 6.8% of the sample. The sequenced sample was synovial fluid, either unsorted or a sorted T cell fraction (not recorded which). Every receptor here comes from a male donor with ankylosing spondylitis.

This clonotype was counted ten times or more. The chain uses TRBV16 and TRBJ1-5, with a tentative D call TRBD1 (6 bases). CDR1 and CDR2 (germline): KGHSY, FQNENV. The CDR3 length is 15 residues. Trimming stripped 0 bases from V and 1 base from J, with 7 bases between. This chain's CDR3 is CASSQSRGSNQPQHF. For the CDR3, the DNA is TGTGCCAGCAGCCAATCGAGGGGGAGCAATCAGCCCCAGCATTTT.

This clonotype was recorded at least ten times. The gene calls are TRBV20-1 and TRBJ2-3; TRBD2 matches 10 bases. With V trimmed by 4 bases and J by 1 base, 5 bases remained unmatched. The CDR3 has 15 amino acids. Germline CDR1 reads DFQATT; CDR2 reads SNEGSKA (reference sequence). CDR3 protein: CSATSGTSGTDTQYF. CDR3 sequence (DNA): TGCAGTGCTACGTCCGGGACTAGCGGCACAGATACGCAGTATTTT.

This clonotype has just a few counts. The chain has TRBV5-4 and TRBJ2-7, with 11 bases identical to TRBD2. The length of the CDR3 is 16 residues. Germline V gene sequence: CDR1 SGHNT, CDR2 YYREEE (reference sequence). The V gene end was trimmed by 2 bases and the J gene end by 5 bases; junction bases not matched to a gene: 9. This CDR3 reads CASSLKQLAGVDEQYF. Written as DNA, the CDR3 is TGTGCCAGCAGCTTAAAGCAACTAGCGGGAGTTGACGAGCAGTACTTC. Using reference TRBV5-4 and TRBJ2-7 for the parts outside the CDR3, the full variable domain is ETGVTQSPTHLIKTRGQQVTLRCSSQSGHNTVSWYQQALGQGPQFIFQYYREEENGRGNFPPRFSGLQFPNYSSELNVNALELDDSALYLCASSLKQLAGVDEQYFGPGTRLTVT.

There are many counts of this clonotype. The gene calls are TRBV18 and TRBJ2-7; D tentatively fits TRBD1 or TRBD2 (5 bases each). Trimming removed 8 bases from V and 0 bases from J, with 11 bases in between. The CDR3 length is 13 residues. Germline CDR1 and CDR2: KGHSH and LQKENI. DNA of the CDR3: TGTGCCAGCGCCGACGGGGCCTCCTACGAGCAGTACTTC. Translating gives CASADGASYEQYF.

The chain carries TRBV29-1 and TRBJ2-7; D uncertain. CDR1 and CDR2 (germline): SQVTM, ANQGSEA. This CDR3 is built from 13 residues. Trimming removed 5 bases from V and 4 bases from J, with 15 bases in between. CDR3 protein: CSVSSTPMYEQYF. Written as DNA, the CDR3 is TGCAGCGTTTCGTCGACGCCGATGTACGAGCAGTACTTC.

This clonotype was counted ten times or more. V usage is TRBV2 and J usage is TRBJ2-1; D unresolved. The CDR3 sequence is 13 residues long. Trimming left V 5 bases short and J 6 bases short, with 11 bases between. Germline V gene sequence: CDR1 SNHLY, CDR2 FYNNEI. CDR3 nucleotide sequence: TGTGCCAGCAGTAGGCAGACCGTCAATGAGCAGTTCTTC. Protein: CASSRQTVNEQFF.

The table lists this clonotype with many counts. The V and J genes are TRBV20-1 and TRBJ1-2; no clear D. From germline, CDR1 is DFQATT and CDR2 SNEGSKA (reference sequence). This CDR3 region has 11 residues. The V end was cut by 1 base, the J end by 7 bases, with 7 bases between. This CDR3 reads CSARVTSGYTF. Written as DNA, the CDR3 is TGCAGTGCTAGAGTGACTAGTGGCTACACCTTC.

This clonotype was counted only a few times. The chain employs TRBV7-2 and TRBJ2-3; a weak D match, TRBD2 (6 bases). Germline values: CDR1 SGHTA, CDR2 FQGNSA. V was trimmed by 1 base and J by 2 bases, leaving 16 bases between them. This CDR3 contains 17 residues. For the CDR3, the DNA is TGTGCCAGCAGCTTAGGTCGGAGGGCGGAGTTCACAGATACGCAGTATTTT. Encoded protein: CASSLGRRAEFTDTQYF.

This chain links TRBV11-1 with TRBJ2-3; D is undetermined. V was clipped by 5 bases and J by 11 bases, with 20 bases between them. CDR3 length equals 14 residues. In germline, CDR1 is SGHAT, CDR2 FQDESV (reference sequence). The CDR3, as DNA: TGTGCCAGCAGCCCGGAGAGGTCTGGGGTTGGGCAGTATTTT. It yields the protein CASSPERSGVGQYF.

This clonotype was detected ten times or more. The rearrangement links TRBV12-3 or TRBV12-4 to TRBJ1-1; D not resolved. V dropped 6 bases and J dropped 1 base, with 12 bases sitting between them. CDR3 length equals 14 residues. The chain's CDR3 is CASSDQVTNTEAFF. For the CDR3, the DNA is TGTGCCAGCAGCGACCAGGTGACGAACACTGAAGCTTTCTTT.

This chain connects TRBV19 to TRBJ1-1; tentative D call: TRBD1 (6 bases). Germline CDR1 reads LNHDA; CDR2 reads SQIVND (reference sequence). V was trimmed by 2 bases and J by 4 bases, leaving 11 bases between them. The CDR3 consists of 14 residues. CDR3 DNA: TGTGCCAGTAGTATAAGGGGGAGTCCCACTGAAGCTTTCTTT. Translating it yields CASSIRGSPTEAFF. The variable domain in full, completed from reference TRBV19 and TRBJ1-1, reads DGGITQSPKYLFRKEGQNVTLSCEQNLNHDAMYWYRQDPGQGLRLIYYSQIVNDFQKGDIAEGYSVSREKKESFPLTVTSAQKNPTAFYLCASSIRGSPTEAFFGQGTRLTVV.

This clonotype has a count of ten or more. This sequence joins TRBV20-1 and TRBJ2-7, with 13 bases lining up with TRBD2. Germline V gene lookup returns CDR1 DFQATT and CDR2 SNEGSKA (reference sequence). CDR3 length: 15 amino acids. V shed 5 bases and J 6 bases; nucleotides not matched to a gene: 10. Here the CDR3 DNA reads TGCAGTGCTGGGGGGATAAGACTAGCGGGGGGCGAGCAGTACTTC. Amino acids: CSAGGIRLAGGEQYF.

As concerns this clonotype: The junction departs from germline at one end; a sequencing error may be responsible. The CDR3 DNA sequence: TGTGGCACCTGTGATCTTCCGGGGACAGGGACCAAAAACATTCAGTACTTC. Protein: CGTCDLPGTGTKNIQYF. The chain couples TRBV24-1 to TRBJ2-4; 9 nucleotides line up with TRBD1. CDR3 length: 17 residues. Germline-derived CDR1 and CDR2 are KGHDR and SFDVKD.

This chain uses TRBV2 with TRBJ1-1; 7 bases are a match to TRBD1. With V trimmed by 5 bases and J by 4 bases, 4 bases remained unmatched. CDR3 length equals 13 residues. Germline CDR1 SNHLY, CDR2 FYNNEI. The CDR3 reads CASSSDRFTEAFF. The CDR3 nucleotides read TGTGCCAGCAGTTCGGACAGGTTCACTGAAGCTTTCTTT.

This clonotype occurred many times. The chain links TRBV5-1 to TRBJ1-5; no clear D. Germline V lookup: CDR1 SGHRS, CDR2 YFSETQ. The CDR3 is made up of 13 amino acids. V shed 2 bases and J shed 7 bases, with 10 bases lying between them. The CDR3 sequence: CASSFGVGQPQHF. The DNA for the CDR3 is TGCGCCAGCAGCTTCGGTGTTGGGCAGCCCCAGCATTTT.

The gene calls are TRBV24-1 and TRBJ2-3; possible D gene TRBD1, 6 bases. Trimming took 7 bases from V and 5 from J, leaving 9 bases between them. This CDR3 spans 12 amino acids. The germline V gene has CDR1 KGHDR and CDR2 SFDVKD. Written as DNA, the CDR3 is TGTGCCACCAGGGGGGCAGGAGATACGCAGTATTTT. The encoded protein is CATRGAGDTQYF.

This clonotype came up a few times. The chain couples TRBV27 to TRBJ2-3; TRBD1 agrees at 7 bases. V was pared by 2 bases and J by 3 bases, with 5 bases of the junction left unmatched. The length of the CDR3 is 15 residues. CDR1 and CDR2 (germline): MNHEY, SMNVEV (reference sequence). In DNA, the CDR3 is TGTGCCAGCAGTTTAAAGGGGGCGCGAACAGATACGCAGTATTTT. It codes for CASSLKGARTDTQYF.

This clonotype was recorded only once. This could be a read error, since a much larger clone is one nucleotide away. The chain couples TRBV4-2 to TRBJ1-2; 10 bases match TRBD1. From germline, CDR1 is LGHNA and CDR2 YNFKEQ. The CDR3 has 14 amino acids. The CDR3 nucleotides are TGTGCCAGCAACCAAGCGGACAGGGGGAGAGGCTACACCTTC. Encoded protein: CASNQADRGRGYTF.

A few counts support this clonotype. This chain joins TRBV5-1 and TRBJ2-7, with D maybe TRBD1 (6 bases). This CDR3 region has 14 residues. Germline CDR1 is SGHRS and CDR2 is YFSETQ. V was clipped by 4 bases and J by 7 bases, with 18 bases between them. In DNA form, the CDR3 reads TGCGCCAGCAGCCTCCGGGCAGGGGCCGGAGAGCAGTACTTC. Residues: CASSLRAGAGEQYF. Full variable domain (rest looked up from reference TRBV5-1 and TRBJ2-7): KAGVTQTPRYLIKTRGQQVTLSCSPISGHRSVSWYQQTPGQGLQFLFEYFSETQRNKGNFPGRFSGRQFSNSRSEMNVSTLELGDSALYLCASSLRAGAGEQYFGPGTRLTVT.

This clonotype was observed a handful of times. The J gene is TRBJ2-7, the V gene TRBV29-1; unclear D gene. The CDR3 extends over 13 amino acids. Trimming took off 5 bases at V and 2 bases at J, with 13 bases between the two ends. The germline CDR1 and CDR2 sequences are SQVTM and ANQGSEA. Here the CDR3 reads CSVRLMLTYEQYF. The CDR3 DNA reads TGCAGCGTTCGACTGATGCTTACCTACGAGCAGTACTTC.

This clonotype was seen at least ten times. The chain uses TRBV20-1 and TRBJ1-3; no definite D call. CDR1 is DFQATT and CDR2 is SNEGSKA in the germline V gene (reference sequence). The CDR3 is 12 residues long. V was cut by 4 bases and J by 8 bases, with 12 bases left in between. As DNA, the CDR3 is TGCAGTGCTACTGGAGAGGGAGACACCATATATTTT. This encodes CSATGEGDTIYF.